These 32 T cell receptor beta chains originate from one sample sequenced in a study of cytomegalovirus exposure and HLA in healthy donors (dated by TCRdb to about 2017). Libraries came from the immunoSEQ multiplex PCR assay. For the multiplex PCR, a mixture combining 60 forward primers for TCR Vbeta segments and 13 reverse primers for TCR Jbeta segments was used. TCRdb provides this immuneACCESS table in a form limited to in-frame rearrangements. Some clones are lacking; in checked studies, under half of them reflect an unresolved V gene, and why the rest are absent is not known. In all, the sample holds 150,000 to 200,000 clones, and 70% of those were seen once. Roughly 4.5% of the sample belongs to the ten largest clones. Material: PBMCs. Source of these receptors: a man younger than 35 in good health and CMV-seropositive.

The V gene is TRBV12-2, the J gene TRBJ1-5. TRBV12-2 is listed as a pseudogene. This CDR3 is 14 amino acids long. In DNA, the CDR3 is TGTGCAAGTCGGGGTTACAGGTCCTCGGGGGCCCAGCATTTT. Protein product: CASRGYRSSGAQHF.

The CDR3 DNA sequence: TGTGCCAGCAGGGTACAGAGGGGCACAGATACGCAGTATTTT. Its protein is CASRVQRGTDTQYF. V is TRBV2 and J is TRBJ2-3, with D possibly TRBD2 on 5 matching bases. CDR3 size: 14 residues. Deletions cut 6 bases from V and 1 base from J, with 11 bases between. Germline CDR1 SNHLY, CDR2 FYNNEI.

This clone was seen just once. Other DNA sequences of this sample code for an identical CDR3. V and J are TRBV20-1 and TRBJ1-1; tentative D call: TRBD1 (5 bases). The CDR3 runs 11 residues. In germline, CDR1 is DFQATT, CDR2 SNEGSKA (reference sequence). Trimming cost V 6 bases and J 7 bases, with 12 bases left between them. The CDR3 region is CSARGGIEAFF. The CDR3, as DNA: TGCAGTGCGAGGGGCGGGATTGAAGCTTTCTTT.

This sequence joins TRBV6-5 and TRBJ1-2; 10 nucleotides match TRBD1. CDR1 and CDR2 (germline): MNHEY, SVGAGI. V shed 4 bases, J shed 8 bases, and the junction held 7 bases outside the gene matches. The CDR3 totals 14 residues. In DNA form, the CDR3 reads TGTGCCAGCAGTTCGGGACAGGGGCATGTCGGCTACACCTTC. Translating gives CASSSGQGHVGYTF.

This clone was counted between two and nine times. J is TRBJ2-2 and V is TRBV6-5, with D unclear. V dropped 5 bases and J dropped 0 bases, with 10 bases sitting between them. Germline V CDR1 and CDR2: MNHEY, SVGAGI. This CDR3 is 15 amino acids long. The CDR3 here is CASSPIPTNTGELFF. The CDR3 bases are TGTGCCAGCAGTCCCATTCCCACGAACACCGGGGAGCTGTTTTTT.

This clone was seen a handful of times. This chain uses TRBV7-9 with TRBJ2-6; 10 nucleotides align to TRBD1. V shed 4 bases, J shed 0 bases, and the junction held 9 bases outside the gene matches. Germline CDR1 SEHNR, CDR2 FQNEAQ (reference sequence). The CDR3 totals 19 residues. The CDR3 spells CASSSWTGGSSSGANVLTF. The CDR3 DNA reads as TGTGCCAGCAGCTCCTGGACAGGGGGTTCGAGCTCTGGGGCCAACGTCCTGACTTTC.

This chain connects TRBV7-2 to TRBJ1-1; maybe TRBD1 (6 bases). The germline V and J ends were trimmed by 1 base and 7 bases, with 10 bases remaining between them. CDR3 length: 13 residues. CDR1 is SGHTA, CDR2 FQGNSA, per germline. In DNA form, the CDR3 reads TGTGCCAGCAGCTTAGGGGGGCTTTATGAAGCTTTCTTT. It specifies CASSLGGLYEAFF.

The J gene is TRBJ2-3, the V gene TRBV18; D remains ambiguous. Germline V gives CDR1 KGHSH, CDR2 LQKENI. The CDR3 is 17 residues long. V was clipped by 3 bases and J by 3 bases, with 19 bases between them. CDR3 protein: CASSPPRDRPRTDTQYF. CDR3 nucleotides: TGTGCCAGCTCACCTCCCCGCGATCGACCTAGGACAGATACGCAGTATTTT.

In this sample, this clone turned up a few times. The V gene is TRBV10-1, the J gene TRBJ2-1; 9 bases are a match to TRBD2. The CDR3 runs 17 residues. Germline V gene data show CDR1 as WNHNN and CDR2 as SYGVQD (reference sequence). The V and J ends lost 3 bases and 4 bases, in that order; junction bases with no gene match: 10. The CDR3 protein is CASSDPTGAGGYNEQFF. DNA for the CDR3: TGCGCCAGCAGTGACCCCACCGGAGCGGGAGGATACAATGAGCAGTTCTTC.

This clone was recorded only once. V gene TRBV28 combines with J gene TRBJ1-6, with TRBD1 as a possible D gene (6 bases). Germline V lookup: CDR1 MDHEN, CDR2 SYDVKM. V was pared by 7 bases and J by 0 bases, with 13 bases between. The CDR3 has 16 amino acids. CDR3: CASTGRGGSYNSPLHF. The DNA of the CDR3 is TGTGCCAGCACCGGCAGGGGCGGCTCCTATAATTCACCCCTCCACTTT.

The chain is built from TRBV14 and TRBJ2-3; 9 nucleotides agree with TRBD2. After removal of 3 bases from V and 3 bases from J, the junction contained 10 bases not matched to a gene. This CDR3 has 17 amino acids. The germline V gene has CDR1 SGHDN and CDR2 FVKESK. CDR3 region: CASSHAIAGDRTDTQYF. In nucleotides, the CDR3 is TGTGCCAGCAGCCACGCAATAGCGGGAGATCGAACAGATACGCAGTATTTT.

The chain combines TRBV2 with TRBJ2-3, with 10 bases that match TRBD1. The ends lost 5 bases at V and 2 bases at J; junction bases unmatched: 10. This CDR3 is 17 amino acids long. From germline, CDR1 is SNHLY and CDR2 FYNNEI. The CDR3 DNA sequence: TGTGCCAGCAGTTACCTACGGACAGGGGGGGACACAGATACGCAGTATTTT. Translation gives CASSYLRTGGDTDTQYF.

CDR3 sequence (DNA): TGTGCCAGCAGCGGAGCCTTAGAGACAGGGAATTATGGCTACACCTTC. It encodes CASSGALETGNYGYTF. The V gene is TRBV9, the J gene TRBJ1-2, with TRBD1 identical over 7 bases. Trimming cost V 3 bases and J 5 bases; bases outside gene matches: 13. The germline gives CDR1 SGDLS, CDR2 YYNGEE. CDR3 size: 16 residues.

This clone was seen a few times. The gene calls are TRBV2 and TRBJ1-1; no clear D gene. Germline CDR1 SNHLY, CDR2 FYNNEI. Trimming removed 4 bases from V and 7 bases from J, with 7 bases in between. The CDR3 sequence is 11 residues long. CDR3 sequence: CASSVSDEAFF. The DNA of the CDR3 is TGTGCCAGCAGTGTGAGTGATGAAGCTTTCTTT.

The chain carries TRBV19 and TRBJ2-5; tentatively, D is TRBD2 (6 bases). The V gene's germline CDR1 is LNHDA and CDR2 SQIVND (reference sequence). This CDR3 region has 14 residues. V shed 4 bases and J shed 2 bases, with 11 bases lying between them. Written as DNA, the CDR3 is TGTGCCAGTAGTACGGGACTCTTTCAAGAGACCCAGTACTTC. Amino acid sequence: CASSTGLFQETQYF.

This clone has just one count. The chain is built from TRBV4-1 and TRBJ1-6; D is undetermined. This CDR3 region has 15 residues. Germline loops: CDR1 MGHRA, CDR2 YSYEKL. Trimming left V 1 base short and J 6 bases short, with 10 bases between. CDR3 sequence reads: CASSQVYNSNSPLHF. DNA of the CDR3: TGCGCCAGCAGCCAAGTGTATAACAGTAATTCACCCCTCCACTTT.

This chain joins TRBV7-2 and TRBJ1-5; D possibly corresponds to TRBD1 (5 bases). The germline CDR1 and CDR2 sequences are SGHTA and FQGNSA. This CDR3 has 13 residues. V lost 0 bases and J 7 bases, leaving 7 bases between the germline ends. The CDR3 region is CASSLAQGQPQHF. In DNA form, the CDR3 reads TGTGCCAGCAGCTTAGCGCAGGGACAGCCCCAGCATTTT.

This clone was recorded only once. The chain couples TRBV7-2 to TRBJ1-2; 7 bases line up with TRBD1. Germline V gene sequence: CDR1 SGHTA, CDR2 FQGNSA. The V and J ends lost 0 bases and 0 bases, in that order; junction bases with no gene match: 10. There are 18 residues in the CDR3. CDR3 sequence (DNA): TGTGCCAGCAGCTTAGCGCAATTACTCACAGGGGCTAACTATGGCTACACCTTC. It specifies CASSLAQLLTGANYGYTF.

The gene calls are TRBV5-1 and TRBJ2-1; TRBD2 agrees at 12 bases. The V gene end was trimmed by 4 bases and the J gene end by 5 bases; junction bases not matched to a gene: 7. The length of the CDR3 is 16 residues. The germline CDR1 and CDR2 sequences are SGHRS and YFSETQ. This CDR3 is CASSALAGGRNNEQFF. CDR3 in DNA: TGCGCCAGCAGCGCACTAGCGGGGGGCCGAAACAATGAGCAGTTCTTC.

This clone was seen just once. The chain combines TRBV5-6 with TRBJ2-1, with 7 bases identical to TRBD1. Germline lookup yields CDR1 SGHDT and CDR2 YYEEEE. This CDR3 has 15 residues. The junction had 7 bases not matched to a gene; V was cut back by 4 bases and J by 3 bases. CDR3 nucleotides: TGTGCCAGCAGCCCCCGGGACAGTTTCTACAATGAGCAGTTCTTC. Protein sequence: CASSPRDSFYNEQFF.

The chain links TRBV19 to TRBJ1-5, with a weak D call TRBD1 (5 bases). CDR3 size: 17 residues. The germline V gene encodes CDR1 LNHDA and CDR2 SQIVND (reference sequence). V lost 1 base and J 0 bases, leaving 13 bases between the germline ends. CDR3 in DNA: TGTGCCAGTAGTATAGTTGACAGCCTCTTTAGCAATCAGCCCCAGCATTTT. It is translated as CASSIVDSLFSNQPQHF.

The V gene is TRBV7-9, the J gene TRBJ2-5, with a possible D match to TRBD1 (6 bases). This CDR3 is 15 amino acids long. The V gene lost 5 bases and the J gene lost 6 bases, with 19 bases spanning the gap. Looked up from germline, CDR1 is SEHNR and CDR2 is FQNEAQ (reference sequence). The CDR3 nucleotides read TGTGCCAGCAGCCGAACAGGGACCCAGGGACAGACCCAGTACTTC. It encodes CASSRTGTQGQTQYF. The full variable domain, with the rest looked up from reference TRBV7-9 and TRBJ2-5, is DTGVSQNPRHKITKRGQNVTFRCDPISEHNRLYWYRQTLGQGPEFLTYFQNEAQLEKSRLLSDRFSAERPKGSFSTLEIQRTEQGDSAMYLCASSRTGTQGQTQYFGPGTRLLVL.

This clone was observed once. The CDR3 nucleotides read TGTGCCAGCAGCGCCCCGGGTGGGGCCAACGTCCTGACTTTC. Its protein is CASSAPGGANVLTF. This chain links TRBV9 with TRBJ2-6; D is unclear. Trimming took 3 bases from V and 3 from J, leaving 7 bases between them. The CDR3 contains 14 residues. Germline lookup yields CDR1 SGDLS and CDR2 YYNGEE.

The chain links TRBV29-1 to TRBJ1-2; tentatively, D is TRBD1 (5 bases). V lost 3 bases and J 7 bases, leaving 15 bases between the germline ends. Germline CDR1 and CDR2: SQVTM and ANQGSEA. The CDR3 is 13 residues long. The CDR3 loop reads CSVDQTGEPGYTF. In DNA form, the CDR3 reads TGCAGCGTTGACCAGACGGGGGAACCTGGCTACACCTTC.

V and J are TRBV5-1 and TRBJ1-6; the match to TRBD1 covers 7 bases. Germline V gives CDR1 SGHRS, CDR2 YFSETQ. With V trimmed by 0 bases and J by 7 bases, 16 bases remained unmatched. The CDR3 is 19 residues long. CDR3 loop: CASSLGGRSDRAENSPLHF. CDR3 in DNA: TGCGCCAGCAGCTTGGGGGGAAGGTCCGACAGGGCCGAAAATTCACCCCTCCACTTT. The variable domain in full, with the rest retrieved from reference TRBV5-1 and TRBJ1-6, is KAGVTQTPRYLIKTRGQQVTLSCSPISGHRSVSWYQQTPGQGLQFLFEYFSETQRNKGNFPGRFSGRQFSNSRSEMNVSTLELGDSALYLCASSLGGRSDRAENSPLHFGNGTRLTVT.

This clone occurred a few times. The chain combines TRBV5-4 with TRBJ1-3, with D maybe TRBD1 (5 bases). Trimming shortened V by 4 bases and J by 0 bases, and 8 bases separated the two germline ends. The CDR3 sequence is 14 residues long. The germline gives CDR1 SGHNT, CDR2 YYREEE (reference sequence). DNA of the CDR3: TGTGCCAGCAGCAGACAGAGCTCTGGAAACACCATATATTTT. It specifies CASSRQSSGNTIYF.

This chain uses TRBV30 with TRBJ2-1; 14 bases are shared with TRBD2. This CDR3 has 17 residues. The V gene end was trimmed by 6 bases and the J gene end by 2 bases; junction bases not matched to a gene: 9. CDR1 is GTSNPN and CDR2 is SVGIG in the germline V gene (reference sequence). CDR3 in DNA: TGTGCCTGCCAGACTAGCGGGAGGGCCATCGCCTACAATGAGCAGTTCTTC. This codes for CACQTSGRAIAYNEQFF. The entire variable domain, with the rest obtained from reference TRBV30 and TRBJ2-1, is as follows: SQTIHQWPATLVQPVGSPLSLECTVEGTSNPNLYWYRQAAGRGLQLLFYSVGIGQISSEVPQNLSASRPQDRQFILSSKKLLLSDSGFYLCACQTSGRAIAYNEQFFGPGTRLTVL.

V is TRBV15 and J is TRBJ1-4; the D is unclear. CDR1 and CDR2 (germline): LNHNV, YYDKDF (reference sequence). Between the trimmed V and J ends, which lost 6 bases and 0 bases, there was a span of 11 bases. This CDR3 has 15 residues. CDR3 residues: CATSRRVATNEKLFF. The CDR3 DNA reads TGTGCCACCAGTAGGAGGGTTGCAACTAATGAAAAACTGTTTTTT.

The V call is TRBV5-4, the J call TRBJ2-1; D gene unclear. Trimming cost V 2 bases and J 0 bases, with 3 bases left between them. CDR3 length: 13 residues. The V gene's germline CDR1 is SGHNT and CDR2 YYREEE (reference sequence). DNA of the CDR3: TGTGCCAGCAGCTTTTACTCCTACAATGAGCAGTTCTTC. It codes for CASSFYSYNEQFF.

The rearrangement links TRBV6-1 to TRBJ1-5; D gene ambiguous. The CDR3 contains 14 residues. Trimming removed 5 bases at V and 0 bases at J, with 8 bases between. Per the germline V gene, CDR1 is MNHNS and CDR2 is SASEGT. This chain's CDR3 is CASSIVVSNQPQHF. The CDR3 coding sequence is TGTGCCAGCAGTATCGTAGTTAGCAATCAGCCCCAGCATTTT.

The chain joins TRBV13 to TRBJ1-1; D possibly corresponds to TRBD1 (6 bases). This CDR3 has 15 amino acids. Germline CDR1 PRHDT, CDR2 FYEKMQ (reference sequence). The V end lost 5 bases, the J end lost 9 bases, and 22 bases lay between the germline ends. The CDR3 DNA reads as TGTGCCAGCAGCCCCCCTAACACCGGGACACAAAAAGCTTTCTTT. Its translation: CASSPPNTGTQKAFF.

The chain combines TRBV6-1 with TRBJ1-5; no definite D call. The V end was cut by 3 bases, the J end by 4 bases, with 4 bases between. Germline V gene data show CDR1 as MNHNS and CDR2 as SASEGT. This CDR3 region has 12 residues. For the CDR3, the DNA is TGTGCCAGCAGTGACAGAAATCAGCCCCAGCATTTT. It specifies CASSDRNQPQHF.